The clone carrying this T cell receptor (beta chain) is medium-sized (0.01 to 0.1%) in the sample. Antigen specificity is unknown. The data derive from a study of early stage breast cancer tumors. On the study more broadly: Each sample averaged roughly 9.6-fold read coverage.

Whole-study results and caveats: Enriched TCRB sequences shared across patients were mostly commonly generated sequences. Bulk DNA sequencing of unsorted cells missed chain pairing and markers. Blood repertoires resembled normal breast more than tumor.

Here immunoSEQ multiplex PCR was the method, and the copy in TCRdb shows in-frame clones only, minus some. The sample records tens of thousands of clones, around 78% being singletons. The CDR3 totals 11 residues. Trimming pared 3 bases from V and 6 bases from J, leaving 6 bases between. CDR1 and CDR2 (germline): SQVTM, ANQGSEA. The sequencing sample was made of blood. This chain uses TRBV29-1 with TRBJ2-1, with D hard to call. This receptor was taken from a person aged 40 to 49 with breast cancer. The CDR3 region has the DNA TGCAGCGTTGAGACCTTCAATGAGCAGTTCTTC. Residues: CSVETFNEQFF.